The T cell receptor (beta chain) under discussion was sequenced for a study of T cells in Graves' hyperthyroidism and ophthalmopathy. Study-level points and caveats: The model forecast ophthalmopathy, anticipating it by a median approximately 6.2 months before onset.

The CDR3 has 16 residues. The V and J ends lost 3 bases and 3 bases respectively, with 15 bases between them. CDR1 SGHRS and CDR2 YFSETQ come from the germline V gene. Of note for this clonotype: Its antigen is not identified.

Regions amplified from RNA transcripts were the TCR beta CDR3 regions. Using the HTBI primer set, a first-round RT-PCR was run on the TCR CDR3. A single record per CDR3 protein comes from TCRdb applying MiXCR to the multiplex PCR reads. Of 350,000 or so distinct CDR3 sequences in the sample, roughly 20% were seen once. The receptor was isolated from a woman aged 40 to 50 with Graves' ophthalmopathy. This rearrangement joins TRBV5-1 to TRBJ2-2; unclear D gene. Sequencing was done on a sample of blood. CDR3 loop: CASSSGLRVDTGELFF. The CDR3 bases are TGCGCCAGCAGCTCCGGATTACGGGTGGACACCGGGGAGCTGTTTTTT.